This T cell receptor beta chain was recovered during a study of human T cells and chemical hapten exposure. The overall study: Mainly, slight library volume differences in the pool made TCR yields vary.

It was the library that attached unique molecular identifiers to individual cDNA molecules. TCRdb analysed the RACE reads with MiXCR anew, one entry per CDR3 protein. The sample lists roughly 100,000 distinct CDR3 sequences, more than 10% occurring once. Time point indicated: pre-sensitization, week 0. Treatment in this sample: therapeutic diphenylcyclopropenone sensitization with weekly scalp DPC. This CDR3 contains 12 residues. Trimming took 10 bases from V and 6 from J, leaving 16 bases between them. Germline V CDR1 and CDR2: ENHRY, SYGVKD. The source is a woman aged 55-69 years with alopecia areata. Some clones in this sample may be carry-over from other donors' samples. The sequenced sample was whole blood, obtained in connection with sensitization to the hapten diphenylcyclopropenone (DPC). The chain is built from TRBV10-3 and TRBJ2-7; D remains unclear. Here the CDR3 reads CATMPPGGEQYF. CDR3 nucleotide sequence: TGTGCCACCATGCCGCCCGGTGGCGAGCAGTACTTC.